The TCR beta chain under discussion was sequenced for a study of cytomegalovirus exposure and HLA in healthy donors. PCR used 60 Vbeta primers and 13 Jbeta primers. The protocol was immunoSEQ multiplex PCR, while the TCRdb copy is restricted to in-frame clones and leaves out a portion. This sample has about 130,000 clones; around 78% occur once, and the top ten carry around 1.8%. Trimming removed 5 bases from V and 10 bases from J, with 12 bases in between. CDR1 GTSNPN and CDR2 SVGIG come from the germline V gene (reference sequence). There are 12 residues in the CDR3. About this clone itself: Its target is not known.

Despite likely unrecorded immune exposures, the donors were nominally healthy at the time of sampling. Study observations and caveats: At a 0.05 false discovery rate, a later analysis found 18,000 or so TCR beta sequences to be associated with HLA alleles. Researchers reported that a few CMV-associated chains were confirmed in vitro as CMV antigen-specific. Later, an analysis showed that TCR beta chains associated with HLA were more clonally expanded than others that were equally common.

This receptor was obtained from a woman between 50 and 59 years old in good health and CMV-seronegative. The specimen was PBMCs. The chain recombines TRBV30 with TRBJ1-6; a weak D match, TRBD1 (6 bases). The CDR3 DNA sequence: TGTGCCTGGGACAGGATGGGGTCACCCCTCCACTTT. It encodes CAWDRMGSPLHF. The full variable domain, in which reference TRBV30 and TRBJ1-6 provide the parts outside the CDR3, is SQTIHQWPATLVQPVGSPLSLECTVEGTSNPNLYWYRQAAGRGLQLLFYSVGIGQISSEVPQNLSASRPQDRQFILSSKKLLLSDSGFYLCAWDRMGSPLHFGNGTRLTVT.